One T cell receptor beta chain is described in this entry. Antigen: not known. Repertoires were generated with immunoSEQ multiplex PCR, while TCRdb's copy carries only in-frame clones and drops some. The sample has under 400,000 clones; 93% are singletons. The time point: blood from clinic visit 5 months post-surgery; TSC patient then seizure free. Only cases whose brain tissue showed the highest T cell transcript signatures were sequenced. At least one anti-epileptic drug was given before surgery. Germline V gene sequence: CDR1 SEHNR, CDR2 FQNEAQ (reference sequence). V shed 5 bases and J shed 5 bases, with 9 bases lying between them. The CDR3 sequence is 12 residues long. This sample was taken from a study of brain T cells in children with intractable seizures. Whole-study findings and limits: HCMV serostatus was not known, and viral specificity came from CDR3 similarity only.

Sequencing used peripheral blood, obtained less than 6 months after surgery. This sequence was found in a boy under three years old with tuberous sclerosis and intractable seizures. The J gene is TRBJ1-2, the V gene TRBV7-9; D is undetermined. CDR3 DNA: TGTGCCAGCAGCCCTCCCCTGTATGGCTACACCTTC. Protein: CASSPPLYGYTF.